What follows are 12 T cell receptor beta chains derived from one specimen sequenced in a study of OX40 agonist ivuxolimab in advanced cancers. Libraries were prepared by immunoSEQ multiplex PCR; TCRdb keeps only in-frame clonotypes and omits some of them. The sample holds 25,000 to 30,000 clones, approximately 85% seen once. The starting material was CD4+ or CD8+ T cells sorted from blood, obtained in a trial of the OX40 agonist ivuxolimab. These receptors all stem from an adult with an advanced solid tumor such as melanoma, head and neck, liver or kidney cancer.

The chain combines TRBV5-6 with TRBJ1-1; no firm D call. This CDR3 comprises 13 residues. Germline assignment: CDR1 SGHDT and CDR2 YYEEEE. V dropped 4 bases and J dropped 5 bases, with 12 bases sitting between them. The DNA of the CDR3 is TGTGCCAGCAGCCCGACCCCGGGGACTGAAGCTTTCTTT. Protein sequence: CASSPTPGTEAFF.

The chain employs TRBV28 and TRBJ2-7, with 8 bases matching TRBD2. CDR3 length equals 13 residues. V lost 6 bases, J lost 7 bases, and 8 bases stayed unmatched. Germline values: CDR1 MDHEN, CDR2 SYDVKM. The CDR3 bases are TGTGCCAGCAGACTAGCGGAATATGGAGAGCAGTACTTC. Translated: CASRLAEYGEQYF.

The chain's CDR3 is CASNWGLGYTF. CDR3 DNA sequence: TGTGCCAGTAATTGGGGGCTTGGCTACACCTTC. The chain links TRBV19 to TRBJ1-2; D perhaps matches TRBD1 (6 bases). The germline V gene has CDR1 LNHDA and CDR2 SQIVND (reference sequence). Between the trimmed V and J ends, which lost 7 bases and 7 bases, there was a span of 10 bases. The length of the CDR3 is 11 residues.

CDR3 sequence reads: CASSHRAGGPTDTQYF. CDR3 nucleotides: TGTGCCAGCAGCCATCGAGCGGGAGGGCCCACAGATACGCAGTATTTT. V usage is TRBV27 and J usage is TRBJ2-3; 10 nucleotides agree with TRBD2. V trimming: 6 bases; J trimming: 2 bases; junction bases outside the gene matches: 8. The CDR3 is 16 amino acids. Germline CDR1 reads MNHEY; CDR2 reads SMNVEV (reference sequence).

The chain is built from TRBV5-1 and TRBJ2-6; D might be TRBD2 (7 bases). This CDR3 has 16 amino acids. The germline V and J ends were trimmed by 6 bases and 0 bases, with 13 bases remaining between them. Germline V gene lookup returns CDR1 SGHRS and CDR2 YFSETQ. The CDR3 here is CASTKGGISGANVLTF. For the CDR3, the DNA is TGCGCCAGCACCAAGGGGGGGATCTCTGGGGCCAACGTCCTGACTTTC.

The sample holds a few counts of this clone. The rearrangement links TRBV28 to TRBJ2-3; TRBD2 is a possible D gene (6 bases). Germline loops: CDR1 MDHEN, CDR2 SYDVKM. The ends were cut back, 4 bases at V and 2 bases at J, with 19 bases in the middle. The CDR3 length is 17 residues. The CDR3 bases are TGTGCCAGCAGTTACGGCGGGGCGGGTAGCGACACAGATACGCAGTATTTT. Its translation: CASSYGGAGSDTDTQYF.

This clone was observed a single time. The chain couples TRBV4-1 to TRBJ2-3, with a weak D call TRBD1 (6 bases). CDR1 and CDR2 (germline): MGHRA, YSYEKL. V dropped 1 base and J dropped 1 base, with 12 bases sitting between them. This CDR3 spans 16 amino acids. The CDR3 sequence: CASSQAPAGGTDTQYF. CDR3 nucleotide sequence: TGCGCCAGCAGCCAAGCCCCCGCAGGGGGCACAGATACGCAGTATTTT.

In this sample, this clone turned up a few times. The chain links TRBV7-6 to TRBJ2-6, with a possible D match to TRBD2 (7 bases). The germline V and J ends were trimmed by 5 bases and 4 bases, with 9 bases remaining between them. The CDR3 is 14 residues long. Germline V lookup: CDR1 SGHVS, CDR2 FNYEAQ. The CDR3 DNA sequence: TGTGCCAGCAGCCGGGGGGCGGGGGCCAACGTCCTGACTTTC. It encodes CASSRGAGANVLTF.

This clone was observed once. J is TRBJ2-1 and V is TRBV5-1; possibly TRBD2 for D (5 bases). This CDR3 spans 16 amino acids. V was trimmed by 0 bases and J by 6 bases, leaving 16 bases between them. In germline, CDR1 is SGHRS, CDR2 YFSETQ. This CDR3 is CASSLGSWRAINEQFF. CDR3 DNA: TGCGCCAGCAGCTTGGGATCCTGGCGGGCGATCAATGAGCAGTTCTTC.

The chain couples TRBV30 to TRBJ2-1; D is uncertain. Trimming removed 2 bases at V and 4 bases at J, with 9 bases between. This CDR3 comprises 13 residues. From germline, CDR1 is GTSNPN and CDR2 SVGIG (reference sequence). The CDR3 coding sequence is TGTGCCTGGAGTCGAAACAGTTACAATGAGCAGTTCTTC. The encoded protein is CAWSRNSYNEQFF.

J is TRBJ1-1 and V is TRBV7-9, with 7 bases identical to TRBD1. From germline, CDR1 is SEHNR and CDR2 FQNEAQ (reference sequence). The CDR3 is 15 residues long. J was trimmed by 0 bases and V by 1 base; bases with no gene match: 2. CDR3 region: CASSLGTGVNTEAFF. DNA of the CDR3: TGTGCCAGCAGCTTAGGGACAGGAGTGAACACTGAAGCTTTCTTT. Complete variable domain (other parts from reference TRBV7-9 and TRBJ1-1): DTGVSQNPRHKITKRGQNVTFRCDPISEHNRLYWYRQTLGQGPEFLTYFQNEAQLEKSRLLSDRFSAERPKGSFSTLEIQRTEQGDSAMYLCASSLGTGVNTEAFFGQGTRLTVV.

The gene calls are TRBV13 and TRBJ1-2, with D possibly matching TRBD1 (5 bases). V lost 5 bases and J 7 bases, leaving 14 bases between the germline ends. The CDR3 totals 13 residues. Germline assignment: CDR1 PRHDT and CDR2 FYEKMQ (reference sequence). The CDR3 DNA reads TGTGCCAGCAGCCCCCCGCAGGGTGGTGGCTACACCTTC. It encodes CASSPPQGGGYTF.